This record looks at one T cell receptor (beta chain) sequence and its context. This specimen comes from a study of cytomegalovirus exposure and HLA in healthy donors. Assay used: immunoSEQ multiplex PCR; TCRdb lists only in-frame clones, some missing. Of 120,000 or so clones in the sample, around 90% were seen once. Between the trimmed V and J ends, which lost 3 bases and 13 bases, there was a span of 15 bases. The CDR3 loop spans 11 amino acids. Germline lookup yields CDR1 GTSNPN and CDR2 SVGIG (reference sequence). This sequence originates from a woman under 30 in good health and CMV-seronegative. The rearrangement links TRBV30 to TRBJ1-2; possible D gene TRBD1, 6 bases. The sequencing sample was made of PBMCs. The CDR3 region is CAWRRGGAITF. The CDR3 DNA reads TGTGCCTGGAGACGCGGGGGGGCAATCACCTTC.